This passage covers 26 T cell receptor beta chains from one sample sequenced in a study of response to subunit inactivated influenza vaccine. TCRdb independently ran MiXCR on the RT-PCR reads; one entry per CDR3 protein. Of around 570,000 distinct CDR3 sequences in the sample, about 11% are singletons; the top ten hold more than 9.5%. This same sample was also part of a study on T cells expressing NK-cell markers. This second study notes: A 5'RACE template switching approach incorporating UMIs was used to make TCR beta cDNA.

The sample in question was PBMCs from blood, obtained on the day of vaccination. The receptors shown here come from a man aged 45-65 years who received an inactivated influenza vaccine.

Here the CDR3 reads CSVRGVSGRGNEQFF. CDR3 nucleotide sequence: TGCAGCGTTAGGGGGGTGAGCGGGAGGGGGAATGAGCAGTTCTTC. This chain links TRBV29-1 with TRBJ2-1; 10 nucleotides match TRBD2. J lost 7 bases, V lost 5 bases, and 11 bases had no gene match. The CDR3 spans 15 residues. Looked up from germline, CDR1 is SQVTM and CDR2 is ANQGSEA.

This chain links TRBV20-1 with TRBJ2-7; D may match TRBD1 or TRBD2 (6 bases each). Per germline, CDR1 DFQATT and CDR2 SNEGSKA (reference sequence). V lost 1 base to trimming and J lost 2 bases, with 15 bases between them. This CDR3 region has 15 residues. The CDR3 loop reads CSARVIGGRTYEQYF. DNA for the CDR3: TGCAGTGCTAGAGTAATTGGGGGGCGTACCTACGAGCAGTACTTC.

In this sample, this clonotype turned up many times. The CDR3 DNA sequence: TGTGCCAGCAGCCGAGGACAGGGGGCTTACGAGCAGTACTTC. As protein: CASSRGQGAYEQYF. This chain links TRBV3-1 with TRBJ2-7; 11 bases are shared with TRBD1. After removal of 4 bases from V and 4 bases from J, the junction contained 3 bases not matched to a gene. CDR1 LGHDT and CDR2 YNNKEL come from the germline V gene (reference sequence). The CDR3 runs to 14 residues.

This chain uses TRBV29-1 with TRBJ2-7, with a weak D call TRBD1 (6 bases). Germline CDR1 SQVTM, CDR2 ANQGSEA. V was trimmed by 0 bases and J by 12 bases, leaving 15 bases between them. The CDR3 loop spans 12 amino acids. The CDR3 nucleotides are TGCAGCGTTGAAGATGCAGGGGAGATTCGGTACTTC. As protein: CSVEDAGEIRYF.

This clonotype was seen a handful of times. The CDR3 DNA follows: TGCGCCAGCAGCTTGGGGACTAGCGGGAAACAAGAGACCCAGTACTTC. This codes for CASSLGTSGKQETQYF. This chain joins TRBV5-1 and TRBJ2-5; 12 positions agree with TRBD2. J gave up 2 bases and V 0 bases, and 2 bases lay outside the gene matches. The CDR3 consists of 16 residues. CDR1 is SGHRS and CDR2 is YFSETQ in the germline V gene.

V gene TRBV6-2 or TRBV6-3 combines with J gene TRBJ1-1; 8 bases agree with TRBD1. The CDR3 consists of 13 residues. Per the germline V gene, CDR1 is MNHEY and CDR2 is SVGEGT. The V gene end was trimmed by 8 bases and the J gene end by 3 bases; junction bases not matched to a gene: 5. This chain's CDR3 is CASGPGGYTEAFF. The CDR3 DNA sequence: TGTGCCAGCGGTCCAGGGGGCTACACTGAAGCTTTCTTT.

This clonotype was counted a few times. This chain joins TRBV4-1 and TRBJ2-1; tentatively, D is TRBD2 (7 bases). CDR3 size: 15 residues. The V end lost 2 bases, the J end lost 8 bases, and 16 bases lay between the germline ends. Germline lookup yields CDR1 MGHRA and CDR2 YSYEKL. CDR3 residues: CASSQIRGGRDEQFF. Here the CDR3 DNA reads TGCGCCAGCAGCCAAATAAGGGGGGGCCGCGATGAGCAGTTCTTC.

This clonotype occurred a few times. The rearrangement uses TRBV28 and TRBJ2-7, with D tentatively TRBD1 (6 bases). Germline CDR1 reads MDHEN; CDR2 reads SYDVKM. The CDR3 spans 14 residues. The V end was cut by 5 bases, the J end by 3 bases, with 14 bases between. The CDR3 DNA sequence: TGTGCCAGCAGTCCCTATGGGACATTCTACGAGCAGTACTTC. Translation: CASSPYGTFYEQYF.

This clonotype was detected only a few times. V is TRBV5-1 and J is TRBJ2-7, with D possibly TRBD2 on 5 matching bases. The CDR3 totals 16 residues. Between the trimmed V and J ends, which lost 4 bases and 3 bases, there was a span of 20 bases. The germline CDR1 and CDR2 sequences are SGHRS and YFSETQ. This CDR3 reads CASSLALAGRHYEQYF. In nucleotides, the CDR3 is TGCGCCAGCAGCCTGGCTCTGGCGGGCCGGCACTACGAGCAGTACTTC.

The chain's CDR3 is CASSLVSRAPETQYF. The DNA for the CDR3 is TGCGCCAGCAGCTTGGTATCCAGGGCCCCAGAGACCCAGTACTTC. V is TRBV5-1 and J is TRBJ2-5, with D possibly being TRBD1 (5 bases). The V end was cut by 0 bases, the J end by 4 bases, with 13 bases between. The CDR3 is 15 residues long. Germline loops: CDR1 SGHRS, CDR2 YFSETQ.

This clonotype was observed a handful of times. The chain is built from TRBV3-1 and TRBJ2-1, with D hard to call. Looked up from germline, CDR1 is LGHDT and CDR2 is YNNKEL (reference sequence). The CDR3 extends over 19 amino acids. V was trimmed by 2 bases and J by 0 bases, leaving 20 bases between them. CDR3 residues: CASSQMFRVDDSSYNEQFF. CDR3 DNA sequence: TGTGCCAGCAGCCAAATGTTTAGGGTGGACGATAGCTCCTACAATGAGCAGTTCTTC.

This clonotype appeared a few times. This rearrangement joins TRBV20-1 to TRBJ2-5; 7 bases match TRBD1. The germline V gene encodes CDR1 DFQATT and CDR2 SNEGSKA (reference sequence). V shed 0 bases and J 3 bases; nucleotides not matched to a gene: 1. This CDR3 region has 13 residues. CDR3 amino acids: CSAREGQKETQYF. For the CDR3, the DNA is TGCAGTGCTAGAGAGGGACAGAAAGAGACCCAGTACTTC.

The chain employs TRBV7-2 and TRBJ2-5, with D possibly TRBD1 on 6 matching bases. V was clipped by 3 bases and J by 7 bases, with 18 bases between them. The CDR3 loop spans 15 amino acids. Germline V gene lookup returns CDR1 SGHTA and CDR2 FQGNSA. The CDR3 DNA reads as TGTGCCAGCAGCTTGGACAGAAGGTCTTTAGGGACCCAGTACTTC. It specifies CASSLDRRSLGTQYF.

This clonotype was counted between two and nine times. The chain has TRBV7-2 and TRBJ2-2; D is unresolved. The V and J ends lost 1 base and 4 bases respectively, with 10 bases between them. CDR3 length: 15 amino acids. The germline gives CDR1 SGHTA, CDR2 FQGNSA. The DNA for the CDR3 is TGTGCCAGCAGCTTAGACGGTAGCCTCACCGGGGAGCTGTTTTTT. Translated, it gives CASSLDGSLTGELFF.

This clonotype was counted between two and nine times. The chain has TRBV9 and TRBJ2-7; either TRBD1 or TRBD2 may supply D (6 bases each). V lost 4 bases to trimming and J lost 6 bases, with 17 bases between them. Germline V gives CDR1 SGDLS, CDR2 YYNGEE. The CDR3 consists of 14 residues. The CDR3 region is CASSLGGPSTEQYF. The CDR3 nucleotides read TGTGCCAGCAGCCTTGGGGGGCCAAGTACCGAGCAGTACTTC.

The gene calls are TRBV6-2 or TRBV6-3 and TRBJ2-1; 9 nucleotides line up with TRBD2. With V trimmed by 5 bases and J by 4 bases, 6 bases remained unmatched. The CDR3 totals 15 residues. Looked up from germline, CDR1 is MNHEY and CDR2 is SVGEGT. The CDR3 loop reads CASSTAGGVYNEQFF. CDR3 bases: TGTGCCAGCAGTACCGCGGGGGGGGTTTACAATGAGCAGTTCTTC.

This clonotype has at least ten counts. The CDR3 DNA sequence: TGTGCCAGCAGCCGCAGCGGGAGAACAGCAGATACGCAGTATTTT. It is translated as CASSRSGRTADTQYF. The chain uses TRBV3-1 and TRBJ2-3; 8 bases map to TRBD2. V lost 4 bases, J lost 4 bases, and 7 bases stayed unmatched. CDR1 is LGHDT, CDR2 YNNKEL, per germline (reference sequence). The CDR3 spans 15 residues.

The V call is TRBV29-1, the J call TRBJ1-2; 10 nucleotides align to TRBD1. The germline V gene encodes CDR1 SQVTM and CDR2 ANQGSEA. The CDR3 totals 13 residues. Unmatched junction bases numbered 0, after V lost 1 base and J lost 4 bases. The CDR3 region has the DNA TGCAGCGTTGAAGGACAGGGGGCCTATGGCTACACCTTC. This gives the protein CSVEGQGAYGYTF. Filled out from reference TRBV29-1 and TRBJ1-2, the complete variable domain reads SAVISQKPSRDICQRGTSLTIQCQVDSQVTMMFWYRQQPGQSLTLIATANQGSEATYESGFVIDKFPISRPNLTFSTLTVSNMSPEDSSIYLCSVEGQGAYGYTFGSGTRLTVV.

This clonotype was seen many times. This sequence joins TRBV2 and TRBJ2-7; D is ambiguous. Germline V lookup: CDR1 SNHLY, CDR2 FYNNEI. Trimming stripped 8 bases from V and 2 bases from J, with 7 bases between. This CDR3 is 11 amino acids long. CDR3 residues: CASRLTYEQYF. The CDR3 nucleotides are TGTGCCAGCCGTCTAACCTACGAGCAGTACTTC.

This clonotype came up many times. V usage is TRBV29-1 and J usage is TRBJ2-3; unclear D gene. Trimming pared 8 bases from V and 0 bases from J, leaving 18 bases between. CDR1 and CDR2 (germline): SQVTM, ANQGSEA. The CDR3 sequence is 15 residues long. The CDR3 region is CSHSRTSSSTDTQYF. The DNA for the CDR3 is TGCAGCCACTCCCGGACGTCTTCTAGCACAGATACGCAGTATTTT.

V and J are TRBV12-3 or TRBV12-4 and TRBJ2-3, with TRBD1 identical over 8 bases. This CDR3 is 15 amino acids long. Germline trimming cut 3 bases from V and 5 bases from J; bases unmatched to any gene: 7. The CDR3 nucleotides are TGTGCCAGCAGTTTTACCGGACAGGGACAAGATACGCAGTATTTT. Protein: CASSFTGQGQDTQYF.

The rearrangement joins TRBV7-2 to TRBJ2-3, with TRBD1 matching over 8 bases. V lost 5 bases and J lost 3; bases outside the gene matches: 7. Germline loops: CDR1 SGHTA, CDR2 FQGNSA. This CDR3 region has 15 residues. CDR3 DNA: TGTGCCAGCAGCCCCGGGACAGGTAGAACAGATACGCAGTATTTT. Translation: CASSPGTGRTDTQYF. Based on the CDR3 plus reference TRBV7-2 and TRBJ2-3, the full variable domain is GAGVSQSPSNKVTEKGKDVELRCDPISGHTALYWYRQSLGQGLEFLIYFQGNSAPDKSGLPSDRFSAERTGGSVSTLTIQRTQQEDSAVYLCASSPGTGRTDTQYFGPGTRLTVL.

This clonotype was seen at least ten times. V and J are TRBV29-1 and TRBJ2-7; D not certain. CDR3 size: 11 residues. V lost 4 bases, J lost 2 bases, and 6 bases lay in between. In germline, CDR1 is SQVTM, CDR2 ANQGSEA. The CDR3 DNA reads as TGCAGCGTTGGCTGGGCCTACGAGCAGTACTTC. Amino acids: CSVGWAYEQYF.

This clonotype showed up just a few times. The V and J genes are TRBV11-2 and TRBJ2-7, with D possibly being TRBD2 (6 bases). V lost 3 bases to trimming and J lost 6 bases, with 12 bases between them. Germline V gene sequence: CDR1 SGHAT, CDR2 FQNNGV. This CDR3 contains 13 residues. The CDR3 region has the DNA TGTGCCAGCAGCTTGGACTATCGAGGCGAGCAGTACTTC. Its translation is CASSLDYRGEQYF.

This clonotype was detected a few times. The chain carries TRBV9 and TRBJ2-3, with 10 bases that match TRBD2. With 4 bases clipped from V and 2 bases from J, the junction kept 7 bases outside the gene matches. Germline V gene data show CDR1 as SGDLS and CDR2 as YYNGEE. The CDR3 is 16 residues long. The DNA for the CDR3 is TGTGCCAGCAGCCCATTCAGCGGGGGGGACACAGATACGCAGTATTTT. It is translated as CASSPFSGGDTDTQYF.

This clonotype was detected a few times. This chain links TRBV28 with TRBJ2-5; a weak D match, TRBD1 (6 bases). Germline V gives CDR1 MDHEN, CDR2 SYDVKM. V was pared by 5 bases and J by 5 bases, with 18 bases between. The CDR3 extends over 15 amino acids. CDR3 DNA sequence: TGTGCCAGCAGTGAATATCCAGGGGTTCGGGAGACCCAGTACTTC. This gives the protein CASSEYPGVRETQYF.